The sequence of this TCR beta chain was determined in a study of shared clonotypes between healthy human individuals. Method: immunoSEQ multiplex PCR; TCRdb's copy keeps in-frame clones and lacks some. Here the sample spans about 2.4 million clones, 80% to 95% being singletons. This TCR derives from a man younger than 35 in good health. Some clones in this sample may be carry-over from other donors' samples. Sequencing was performed on naive CD4+ T cells from PBMCs. The subset: CD45RA+ positively selected.

The CDR3 reads CASSLTLGLAGGHYEQYF. The CDR3, as DNA: TGTGCCAGCAGTTTAACCCTTGGACTAGCGGGAGGACACTACGAGCAGTACTTC. This sequence joins TRBV28 and TRBJ2-7; 14 nucleotides agree with TRBD2. Per germline, CDR1 MDHEN and CDR2 SYDVKM. Losses at the gene ends were 2 bases for V and 3 bases for J; bases not matched to a gene: 9. This CDR3 is built from 18 residues.